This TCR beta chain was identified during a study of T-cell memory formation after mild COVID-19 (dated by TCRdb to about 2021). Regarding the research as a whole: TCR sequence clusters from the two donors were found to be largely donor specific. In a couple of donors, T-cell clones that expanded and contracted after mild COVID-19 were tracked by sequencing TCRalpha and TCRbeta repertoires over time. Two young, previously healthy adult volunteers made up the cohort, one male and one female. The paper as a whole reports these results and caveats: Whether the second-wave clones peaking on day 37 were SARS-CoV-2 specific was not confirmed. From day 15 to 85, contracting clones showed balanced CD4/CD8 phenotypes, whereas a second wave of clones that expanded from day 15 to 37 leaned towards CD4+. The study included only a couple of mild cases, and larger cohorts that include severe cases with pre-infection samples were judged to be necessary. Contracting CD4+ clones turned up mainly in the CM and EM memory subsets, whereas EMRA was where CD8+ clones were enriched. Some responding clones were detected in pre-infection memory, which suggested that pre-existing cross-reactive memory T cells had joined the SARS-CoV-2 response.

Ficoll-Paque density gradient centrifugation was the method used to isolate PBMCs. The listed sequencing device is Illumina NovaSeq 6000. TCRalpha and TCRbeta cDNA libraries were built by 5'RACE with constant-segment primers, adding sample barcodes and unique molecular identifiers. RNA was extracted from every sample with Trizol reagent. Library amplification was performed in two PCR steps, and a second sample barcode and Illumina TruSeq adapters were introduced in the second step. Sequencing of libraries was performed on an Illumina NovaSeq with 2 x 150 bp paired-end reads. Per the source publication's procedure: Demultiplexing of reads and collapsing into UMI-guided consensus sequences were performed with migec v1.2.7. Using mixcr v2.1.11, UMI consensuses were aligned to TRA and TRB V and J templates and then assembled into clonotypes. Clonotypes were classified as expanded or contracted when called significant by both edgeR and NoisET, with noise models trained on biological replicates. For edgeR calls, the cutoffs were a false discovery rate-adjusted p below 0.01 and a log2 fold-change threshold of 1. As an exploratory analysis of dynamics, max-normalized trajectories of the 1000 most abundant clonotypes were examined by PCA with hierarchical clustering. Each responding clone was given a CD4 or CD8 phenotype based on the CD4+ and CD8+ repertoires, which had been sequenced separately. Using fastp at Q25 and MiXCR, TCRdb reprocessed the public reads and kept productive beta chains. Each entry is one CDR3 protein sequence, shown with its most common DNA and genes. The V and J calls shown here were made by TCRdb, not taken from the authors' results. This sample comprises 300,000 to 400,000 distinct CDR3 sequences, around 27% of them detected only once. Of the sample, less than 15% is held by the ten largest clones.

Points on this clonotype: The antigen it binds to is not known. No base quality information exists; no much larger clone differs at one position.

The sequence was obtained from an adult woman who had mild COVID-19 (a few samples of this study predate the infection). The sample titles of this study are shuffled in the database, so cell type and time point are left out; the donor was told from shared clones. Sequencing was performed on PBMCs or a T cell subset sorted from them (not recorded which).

The encoded CDR3 is CASSLNRGSSYEQYF. The DNA reads as follows: TGTGCCAGCAGCCTAAACAGGGGAAGCAGCTACGAGCAGTACTTC. This chain is built from TRBV3-1 and TRBJ2-7; 7 bases in between match TRBD1. V ends up 4 bases short and J 3 bases short, with an unmatched junction base count of 9. The CDR3 contains 15 residues, cysteine and phenylalanine counted. Only the CDR3 DNA stays, 45 bases, in frame from base 1. CDR1 and CDR2 are read off the germline V gene (reference sequence) as LGHDT and YNNKEL.